Ten or more counts support the clone carrying this TCR beta chain. Its matching antigen is unknown. The data stem from a study of T cells in Graves' hyperthyroidism and ophthalmopathy. Study at large: Sampling of peripheral blood happened at initial diagnosis, prior to any treatment. Study-level points and caveats: Blood also carried most thyroid clonotypes expanded above 0.001.

The study based diagnoses on clinical symptoms, serum thyroxine and TRAb, thyroid ultrasound and orbital computed tomography. PBMCs were collected from an approximately 9.4 ml volume of fresh peripheral blood. The length of the CDR3 is 14 residues. The V segment lost 1 base and the J segment 9 bases; nucleotides outside the gene matches: 5. Germline lookup yields CDR1 SGHAT and CDR2 FQNNGV. RNA transcripts served as the template for amplifying TCR beta CDR3 regions. HTBI primers were used for first-round RT-PCR of the TCR CDR3. TCRdb called the multiplex PCR reads again in MiXCR, with one record for every CDR3 protein. The table has 600,000 to 750,000 distinct CDR3 sequences, around 16% seen once.

The sequence was obtained from a man over 45 with Graves' hyperthyroidism. This chain joins TRBV11-2 and TRBJ2-1, with 8 bases matching TRBD2. The sequencing input was blood. CDR3 residues: CASSLGAGGSEQFF. The CDR3 DNA follows: TGTGCCAGCAGCTTAGGGGCGGGAGGCAGTGAGCAGTTCTTC.